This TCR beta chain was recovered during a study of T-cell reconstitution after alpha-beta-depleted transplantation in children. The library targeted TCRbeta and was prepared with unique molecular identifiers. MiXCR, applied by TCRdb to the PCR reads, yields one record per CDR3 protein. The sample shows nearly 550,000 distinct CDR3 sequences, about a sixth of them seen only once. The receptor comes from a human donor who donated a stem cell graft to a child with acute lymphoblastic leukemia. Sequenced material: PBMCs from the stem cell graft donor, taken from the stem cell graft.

Here the CDR3 DNA reads TGTGCCACCAGTGACCACACGACAGGGTACCAAGAGACCCAGTACTTC. This sequence encodes CATSDHTTGYQETQYF. The V gene is TRBV24-1, the J gene TRBJ2-5; 7 bases are a match to TRBD1. The CDR3 is 16 amino acids. The trim removed 4 bases at V and 0 bases at J, leaving 7 bases unmatched. Germline CDR1 and CDR2: KGHDR and SFDVKD.